Shown below are 28 T cell receptor beta chains from a single sample sequenced in a study of T cell changes during pregnancy in multiple sclerosis. TCRdb keeps only in-frame clones here, not all; method: immunoSEQ multiplex PCR. The data show about 66,000 clones, with more than 85% seen just once and approximately 5.3% held by the top ten. This specimen was CD8+ T cells from peripheral blood mononuclear cells, taken before pregnancy. These receptors were collected from a female donor with multiple sclerosis, enrolled in a pregnancy study.

This sequence joins TRBV15 and TRBJ1-6; D remains unclear. This CDR3 comprises 14 residues. Trimming took 6 bases from V and 5 from J, leaving 11 bases between them. CDR1 is LNHNV and CDR2 is YYDKDF in the germline V gene (reference sequence). DNA of the CDR3: TGTGCCACCAGTGAGGGAGGTGATAATTCACCCCTCCACTTT. It specifies CATSEGGDNSPLHF.

The chain is built from TRBV7-2 and TRBJ1-2, with a possible D match to TRBD1 (5 bases). V was cut by 1 base and J by 8 bases, with 14 bases left in between. CDR1 SGHTA and CDR2 FQGNSA come from the germline V gene. This CDR3 has 14 residues. This chain's CDR3 is CASSLGWGGLGYTF. The CDR3 nucleotides read TGTGCCAGCAGCTTAGGCTGGGGGGGTTTAGGCTACACCTTC.

The chain links TRBV6-6 to TRBJ1-1; D perhaps matches TRBD1 (6 bases). Trimming cost V 5 bases and J 2 bases, with 15 bases left between them. The CDR3 has 15 amino acids. Germline V gene lookup returns CDR1 MNHNY and CDR2 SVGAGI (reference sequence). The CDR3 sequence: CASSARGAGNTEAFF. CDR3 coding DNA: TGTGCCAGCAGTGCGCGGGGGGCGGGTAACACTGAAGCTTTCTTT.

The chain is built from TRBV9 and TRBJ2-5, with TRBD2 matching 13 bases. V was pared by 1 base and J by 5 bases, with 11 bases of the junction left unmatched. The CDR3 runs to 18 residues. Looked up from germline, CDR1 is SGDLS and CDR2 is YYNGEE. The CDR3 nucleotides read TGTGCCAGCAGCGTAAAACCCCTAGGGACTAGCGGGAATGAGACCCAGTACTTC. It translates to CASSVKPLGTSGNETQYF.

The chain couples TRBV9 to TRBJ2-1, with 9 nucleotides matching TRBD2. J gave up 10 bases and V 6 bases, and 11 bases lay outside the gene matches. Germline V gene sequence: CDR1 SGDLS, CDR2 YYNGEE. The CDR3 sequence is 14 residues long. CDR3 bases: TGTGCCAGCACCCCCAGCGGGGGGCAAGAAGAGCAGTTCTTC. Translation gives CASTPSGGQEEQFF.

This clone showed up just once. The J gene is TRBJ1-5, the V gene TRBV15; 7 nucleotides match TRBD1. This CDR3 spans 13 amino acids. Trimming at V came to 8 bases and at J to 10 bases, leaving 11 bases not matched to a gene. Per germline, CDR1 LNHNV and CDR2 YYDKDF (reference sequence). The CDR3 DNA is TGTGCCACCGGGGGGACAGCCACCCAACCCCAGCATTTT. Amino acid sequence: CATGGTATQPQHF.

V is TRBV30 and J is TRBJ1-6; 7 nucleotides line up with TRBD1. J gave up 4 bases and V 2 bases, and 5 bases lay outside the gene matches. CDR1 and CDR2 (germline): GTSNPN, SVGIG (reference sequence). This CDR3 comprises 15 residues. CDR3 nucleotide sequence: TGTGCCTGGAGTCCACAGGGGAGTTATAATTCACCCCTCCACTTT. Protein product: CAWSPQGSYNSPLHF.

J is TRBJ2-3 and V is TRBV5-4; 8 nucleotides agree with TRBD2. Per germline, CDR1 SGHNT and CDR2 YYREEE (reference sequence). The J segment lost 2 bases and the V segment lost 3 bases, leaving 11 bases of the junction unmatched. The CDR3 is made up of 17 amino acids. CDR3 sequence: CASSSTWVAGNTDTQYF. In DNA, the CDR3 is TGTGCCAGCAGCTCAACGTGGGTAGCGGGGAACACAGATACGCAGTATTTT. Based on the CDR3 plus reference TRBV5-4 and TRBJ2-3, the full variable domain is ETGVTQSPTHLIKTRGQQVTLRCSSQSGHNTVSWYQQALGQGPQFIFQYYREEENGRGNFPPRFSGLQFPNYSSELNVNALELDDSALYLCASSSTWVAGNTDTQYFGPGTRLTVL.

The rearrangement links TRBV13 to TRBJ1-3; 8 nucleotides line up with TRBD1. Germline trimming cut 4 bases from V and 2 bases from J; bases unmatched to any gene: 7. The CDR3 extends over 16 amino acids. Germline V gene data show CDR1 as PRHDT and CDR2 as FYEKMQ (reference sequence). Here the CDR3 reads CASSSNDRGPGNTIYF. CDR3 in DNA: TGTGCCAGCAGCTCGAACGACAGGGGACCTGGAAACACCATATATTTT. The full variable domain, rest sourced from reference TRBV13 and TRBJ1-3, is AAGVIQSPRHLIKEKRETATLKCYPIPRHDTVYWYQQGPGQDPQFLISFYEKMQSDKGSIPDRFSAQQFSDYHSELNMSSLELGDSALYFCASSSNDRGPGNTIYFGEGSWLTVV.

This chain connects TRBV6-5 to TRBJ1-6, with D possibly being TRBD1 (6 bases). Trimming shortened V by 7 bases and J by 9 bases, and 13 bases separated the two germline ends. Germline values: CDR1 MNHEY, CDR2 SVGAGI. The length of the CDR3 is 13 residues. CDR3 in amino acids: CASKDSLSSPLHF. DNA of the CDR3: TGTGCCAGCAAGGACAGTCTTAGTTCACCCCTCCACTTT.

The chain is built from TRBV15 and TRBJ2-1; 8 bases match TRBD1. The V gene's germline CDR1 is LNHNV and CDR2 YYDKDF (reference sequence). V shed 3 bases, J shed 3 bases, and the junction held 1 base outside the gene matches. CDR3 length: 14 residues. CDR3 sequence (DNA): TGTGCCACCAGCAGCGGACAGGGCTACAATGAGCAGTTCTTC. It translates to CATSSGQGYNEQFF.

This clone has a single count. The rearrangement uses TRBV5-4 and TRBJ1-2, with D possibly matching TRBD1 (5 bases). Trimming cost V 7 bases and J 4 bases, with 17 bases left between them. This CDR3 comprises 14 residues. In germline, CDR1 is SGHNT, CDR2 YYREEE (reference sequence). The CDR3 loop reads CASGRTGDIYGYTF. The CDR3 DNA sequence: TGTGCCAGCGGAAGAACAGGCGACATCTATGGCTACACCTTC.

Only a few counts were recorded for this clone. V gene TRBV19 combines with J gene TRBJ2-2; D is uncertain. CDR3 size: 13 residues. V was shortened by 5 bases and J by 4 bases, with 8 bases between the two germline ends. CDR1 and CDR2 (germline): LNHDA, SQIVND (reference sequence). CDR3 residues: CASSSVPTGELFF. CDR3 sequence (DNA): TGTGCCAGTAGTTCCGTCCCCACCGGGGAGCTGTTTTTT.

In DNA form, the CDR3 reads TGTGCCAGTAGTTTTCCCGGGACAGGGGTGGCAGATACGCAGTATTTT. It specifies CASSFPGTGVADTQYF. This rearrangement joins TRBV19 to TRBJ2-3, with 10 bases fitting TRBD1. With V trimmed by 5 bases and J by 4 bases, 9 bases remained unmatched. Per germline, CDR1 LNHDA and CDR2 SQIVND (reference sequence). The length of the CDR3 is 16 residues.

The rearrangement joins TRBV6-1 to TRBJ2-1, with D possibly TRBD2 on 5 matching bases. The CDR3 consists of 15 residues. Germline CDR1 reads MNHNS; CDR2 reads SASEGT. Trimming cost V 4 bases and J 4 bases, with 14 bases left between them. The DNA for the CDR3 is TGTGCCAGCAGTGTTGATAGCGAAGGTTACAATGAGCAGTTCTTC. Its protein is CASSVDSEGYNEQFF.

J is TRBJ1-1 and V is TRBV6-5; maybe TRBD1 (6 bases). The V gene's germline CDR1 is MNHEY and CDR2 SVGAGI. Trimming took off 6 bases at V and 5 bases at J, with 13 bases between the two ends. The CDR3 has 13 amino acids. DNA for the CDR3: TGTGCCAGCAGAGACGGGGGGCTTACTGAAGCTTTCTTT. Amino acid sequence: CASRDGGLTEAFF.

The chain uses TRBV9 and TRBJ2-7; D perhaps matches TRBD2 (6 bases). From germline, CDR1 is SGDLS and CDR2 YYNGEE. V was trimmed by 4 bases and J by 5 bases, leaving 10 bases between them. This CDR3 has 12 residues. In nucleotides, the CDR3 is TGTGCCAGCAGCCTCGGAGGGGACGAGCAGTACTTC. Translating gives CASSLGGDEQYF.

The V gene is TRBV25-1, the J gene TRBJ2-3; D remains ambiguous. The ends were cut back, 2 bases at V and 2 bases at J, with 8 bases in the middle. This CDR3 comprises 14 residues. Per the germline V gene, CDR1 is MGHDK and CDR2 is SYGVNS. The CDR3 protein is CASSEHSLTDTQYF. The CDR3 region has the DNA TGTGCCAGCAGTGAACACAGCCTCACAGATACGCAGTATTTT.

This clone was seen just once. V and J are TRBV9 and TRBJ2-2, with D maybe TRBD1 (6 bases). With 3 bases removed from V and 5 bases from J, the gap between germline ends came to 11 bases. The germline CDR1 and CDR2 sequences are SGDLS and YYNGEE. The CDR3 length is 14 residues. Here the CDR3 reads CASSERGGTGELFF. The DNA for the CDR3 is TGTGCCAGCAGCGAACGAGGGGGTACCGGGGAGCTGTTTTTT.

The chain combines TRBV29-1 with TRBJ1-2, with 9 positions matching TRBD1. The V and J ends lost 7 bases and 8 bases, in that order; junction bases with no gene match: 5. Germline-derived CDR1 and CDR2 are SQVTM and ANQGSEA. The CDR3 has 11 residues. CDR3 amino acids: CSADRGNGYTF. In DNA form, the CDR3 reads TGCAGCGCGGACAGGGGAAACGGCTACACCTTC. Full variable domain (rest looked up from reference TRBV29-1 and TRBJ1-2): SAVISQKPSRDICQRGTSLTIQCQVDSQVTMMFWYRQQPGQSLTLIATANQGSEATYESGFVIDKFPISRPNLTFSTLTVSNMSPEDSSIYLCSADRGNGYTFGSGTRLTVV.

The chain has TRBV19 and TRBJ2-5; 10 nucleotides line up with TRBD2. After removal of 1 base from V and 4 bases from J, the junction contained 9 bases not matched to a gene. This CDR3 has 17 amino acids. Looked up from germline, CDR1 is LNHDA and CDR2 is SQIVND (reference sequence). Here the CDR3 reads CASSIGVERGGRETQYF. The CDR3 DNA reads TGTGCCAGTAGTATAGGGGTCGAGCGGGGGGGCCGAGAGACCCAGTACTTC.

The V gene is TRBV25-1, the J gene TRBJ2-3; 8 positions match TRBD2. Per the germline V gene, CDR1 is MGHDK and CDR2 is SYGVNS. The V segment lost 5 bases and the J segment 7 bases; nucleotides outside the gene matches: 8. There are 14 residues in the CDR3. DNA of the CDR3: TGTGCCAGCAGTTTGCGGGGGGTGTTCAATACGCAGTATTTT. Its translation: CASSLRGVFNTQYF.

J is TRBJ2-7 and V is TRBV7-6; 8 nucleotides align to TRBD2. Germline assignment: CDR1 SGHVS and CDR2 FNYEAQ. CDR3 length: 15 residues. V lost 2 bases, J lost 5 bases, and 8 bases stayed unmatched. DNA of the CDR3: TGTGCCAGCAGCTTACGGGGGGGGCGTTCTGACGAGCAGTACTTC. It encodes CASSLRGGRSDEQYF.

This clone came up a few times. This chain links TRBV11-2 with TRBJ2-7; TRBD2 might be the D (5 bases). Trimming stripped 3 bases from V and 9 bases from J, with 9 bases between. The CDR3 runs to 11 residues. Germline CDR1 and CDR2: SGHAT and FQNNGV. CDR3: CASSLAEGQYF. DNA for the CDR3: TGTGCCAGCAGCTTGGCAGAGGGGCAGTACTTC.

V gene TRBV29-1 combines with J gene TRBJ1-2; 9 bases agree with TRBD1. Germline V gene data show CDR1 as SQVTM and CDR2 as ANQGSEA. Unmatched junction bases numbered 10, after V lost 7 bases and J lost 4 bases. The CDR3 length is 14 residues. CDR3 in amino acids: CSAPEGQGAYGYTF. Here the CDR3 DNA reads TGCAGCGCCCCCGAGGGACAGGGTGCCTATGGCTACACCTTC.

This chain links TRBV4-2 with TRBJ2-3; 12 bases are a match to TRBD2. The CDR3 loop spans 15 amino acids. CDR1 and CDR2 from the germline V gene are LGHNA and YNFKEQ. J gave up 6 bases and V 0 bases, and 1 base lay outside the gene matches. CDR3 region: CASSQEGLAGDTQYF. CDR3 coding DNA: TGTGCCAGCAGCCAAGAAGGACTAGCGGGGGATACGCAGTATTTT.

The CDR3 here is CASNRLGSNTGELFF. DNA of the CDR3: TGTGCCAGCAACCGACTAGGGTCGAACACCGGGGAGCTGTTTTTT. The chain is built from TRBV27 and TRBJ2-2; D is possibly TRBD2 (6 bases). The V gene's germline CDR1 is MNHEY and CDR2 SMNVEV (reference sequence). The ends were cut back, 7 bases at V and 0 bases at J, with 12 bases in the middle. The CDR3 totals 15 residues.

V is TRBV9 and J is TRBJ2-5, with 8 bases aligning to TRBD2. The CDR3 is 14 residues long. Per the germline V gene, CDR1 is SGDLS and CDR2 is YYNGEE. With 3 bases clipped from V and 4 bases from J, the junction kept 5 bases outside the gene matches. This chain's CDR3 is CASSDGGAGETQYF. CDR3 sequence (DNA): TGTGCCAGCAGCGACGGGGGGGCTGGAGAGACCCAGTACTTC.